Shown below are 6 T cell receptor beta chains from a single sample sequenced in a study of immune characterization of retroperitoneal liposarcoma. From the PCR reads, TCRdb called clonotypes with MiXCR, one entry per CDR3 protein. The table lists some 10,000 distinct CDR3 sequences, 27% of them singletons. The specimen sequenced was tumor tissue. These receptors were taken from a female donor with retroperitoneal liposarcoma.

The chain combines TRBV6-1 with TRBJ1-1; perhaps TRBD1 as D (6 bases). From germline, CDR1 is MNHNS and CDR2 SASEGT. The CDR3 is 14 amino acids. V was cut by 8 bases and J by 1 base, with 14 bases left in between. The CDR3 DNA follows: TGTGCCAGCCTACAGGGAACAACGAACACTGAAGCTTTCTTT. Translated: CASLQGTTNTEAFF.

Note on this clonotype: A much larger clone differs from this one at a single base, so this may be a read error. The V call is TRBV12-3 or TRBV12-4, the J call TRBJ2-1, with D unresolved. This CDR3 comprises 12 residues. V was cut by 5 bases and J by 15 bases, with 17 bases left in between. This CDR3 is CASSQTSDWLFF. DNA of the CDR3: TGTGCCAGCAGTCAAACGAGTGATTGGCTGTTCTTC.

Judged by abundance, this clonotype is medium-sized. CDR3 in amino acids: CASSLYRDAWETQYF. CDR3 in DNA: TGTGCCAGCAGTCTCTACAGGGATGCATGGGAGACCCAGTACTTC. The chain joins TRBV6-1 to TRBJ2-5; weak D call: TRBD1 (6 bases). The V end was cut by 5 bases, the J end by 5 bases, with 18 bases between. Germline V gene data show CDR1 as MNHNS and CDR2 as SASEGT. The CDR3 sequence is 15 residues long.

The chain combines TRBV6-1 with TRBJ1-4; possibly TRBD1 for D (6 bases). From germline, CDR1 is MNHNS and CDR2 SASEGT. The ends were cut back, 5 bases at V and 8 bases at J, with 18 bases in the middle. The CDR3 runs 15 residues. The CDR3 nucleotides read TGTGCCAGCAGTCCCTTGACAGGCCCGGGCGAAAAACTGTTTTTT. This translates into CASSPLTGPGEKLFF.

At least ten counts were recorded for this clonotype. V usage is TRBV11-3 and J usage is TRBJ2-4; 8 nucleotides agree with TRBD2. The J call is doubtful: the DNA matches TRBJ2-7 better. This CDR3 comprises 15 residues. Germline CDR1 reads SGHNT; CDR2 reads YENEEA. This chain's CDR3 is CASSSPGGLTGEQYF. CDR3 coding DNA: TGTGCCAGCAGCTCACCGGGGGGGCTCACGGGCGAGCAGTACTTC.

This clonotype was recorded at least ten times. The chain is built from TRBV6-1 and TRBJ1-1; D call uncertain. This CDR3 spans 14 amino acids. The V gene's germline CDR1 is MNHNS and CDR2 SASEGT. The V and J ends lost 7 bases and 1 base respectively, with 13 bases between them. The CDR3 protein is CASIGRLSNTEAFF. DNA for the CDR3: TGTGCCAGCATTGGAAGGCTTTCGAACACTGAAGCTTTCTTT.